This T cell receptor beta chain stems from a study of Ad26.COV2.S vaccination and SARS-CoV-2 variants. Background on the study: Intramuscularly, Ad26.COV2.S was given either once or twice, 56 days apart.

Points on this clone: Its antigen is not known.

Treatment defined: some 19 received Ad26.COV2.S at low or high dose, single or two shots; roughly five received placebo; per-sample allocation not given. The investigators took samples on day 63 after the first vaccine or placebo injection. General study results and limits: Non-spike TCR breadth did not differ much between vaccine and placebo recipients.

The table came from immunoSEQ multiplex PCR; TCRdb's copy has only in-frame clones and leaves some out. The sample yields hundreds of thousands of clones, approximately 86% seen once. J was trimmed by 6 bases and V by 5 bases; bases with no gene match: 12. The CDR3 covers 15 residues. CDR1 and CDR2 (germline): GTSNPN, SVGIG (reference sequence). This material consisted of peripheral blood, taken in a trial of Ad26.COV2.S vaccine versus placebo. The gene calls are TRBV30 and TRBJ1-3, with 8 bases aligning to TRBD1. The sequence came from a person aged 18-65 years who received the Ad26.COV2.S COVID-19 vaccine or a placebo. The CDR3 sequence: CAWHPGRGPLNTIYF. The DNA of the CDR3 is TGTGCCTGGCATCCTGGCAGGGGGCCTCTAAACACCATATATTTT.